Presented here are 19 T cell receptor beta chains from one specimen sequenced in a study of cytomegalovirus exposure and HLA in healthy donors. Primers for the PCR totalled 60 Vbeta and 13 Jbeta. Sequenced by immunoSEQ multiplex PCR; TCRdb stores in-frame clones only, minus some. The sample carries 85,000 to 110,000 clones, almost 80% recorded once. The sequenced sample consisted of PBMCs. These receptors came from a man aged 50 to 59 in good health and CMV-seropositive.

The count of this clone is one. The gene calls are TRBV28 and TRBJ2-7, with 11 bases lining up with TRBD2. Germline V lookup: CDR1 MDHEN, CDR2 SYDVKM. The junction had 1 base not matched to a gene; V was cut back by 5 bases and J by 1 base. The CDR3 is 14 residues long. CDR3 nucleotides: TGTGCCAGCAGTACTAGCGGGAGATCCTACGAGCAGTACTTC. It encodes CASSTSGRSYEQYF.

The gene calls are TRBV10-2 and TRBJ2-1, with TRBD2 matching over 13 bases. Per germline, CDR1 WSHSY and CDR2 SAAADI. The CDR3 spans 14 residues. With 6 bases clipped from V and 6 bases from J, the junction kept 2 bases outside the gene matches. The CDR3 region is CASRRTSGSNEQFF. The CDR3 nucleotides read TGCGCCAGCAGAAGGACTAGCGGGAGCAATGAGCAGTTCTTC.

On this clone: The junction does not match germline at one end; this may be a read error. The gene calls are TRBV7-9 and TRBJ1-1, with 10 bases aligning to TRBD1. This CDR3 is 16 amino acids long. The germline V gene encodes CDR1 SEHNR and CDR2 FQNEAQ (reference sequence). CDR3 residues: CSSSLPGQGYDTEAFF. CDR3 bases: TGTTCCAGCAGCTTACCGGGACAGGGGTATGACACTGAAGCTTTCTTT.

This clone appeared once. V usage is TRBV7-9 and J usage is TRBJ2-3, with TRBD2 matching 9 bases. Losses at the gene ends were 8 bases for V and 6 bases for J; bases not matched to a gene: 6. The CDR3 runs to 13 residues. Germline CDR1 SEHNR, CDR2 FQNEAQ (reference sequence). This chain's CDR3 is CASGGRAADTQYF. DNA for the CDR3: TGTGCCAGCGGCGGGAGGGCCGCCGATACGCAGTATTTT.

This chain links TRBV25-1 with TRBJ1-3; D is unresolved. The CDR3 is made up of 14 amino acids. The germline gives CDR1 MGHDK, CDR2 SYGVNS. V lost 4 bases, J lost 4 bases, and 11 bases lay in between. DNA for the CDR3: TGTGCCAGCAGTGCTCGAGGGAAGGGAAACACCATATATTTT. Translated, it gives CASSARGKGNTIYF.

The V gene is TRBV11-3, the J gene TRBJ2-3; D gene unclear. Germline CDR1 is SGHNT and CDR2 is YENEEA. V was trimmed by 1 base and J by 3 bases, leaving 14 bases between them. The CDR3 totals 16 residues. The CDR3 region is CASSLGANTGTDTQYF. Written as DNA, the CDR3 is TGTGCCAGCAGCTTAGGAGCGAACACTGGGACAGATACGCAGTATTTT.

The chain is built from TRBV5-1 and TRBJ2-7; 10 nucleotides line up with TRBD1. Germline-derived CDR1 and CDR2 are SGHRS and YFSETQ. The CDR3 is made up of 15 amino acids. The ends lost 0 bases at V and 6 bases at J; junction bases unmatched: 6. CDR3 coding DNA: TGCGCCAGCAGCTTGGCCCCGGGACAGGGGCCCGAGCAGTACTTC. This sequence encodes CASSLAPGQGPEQYF.

The V gene is TRBV5-1, the J gene TRBJ2-3; 10 bases line up with TRBD2. Unmatched junction bases numbered 6, after V lost 0 bases and J lost 2 bases. CDR3 size: 17 residues. Germline CDR1 SGHRS, CDR2 YFSETQ. The CDR3 DNA follows: TGCGCCAGCAGCTTGGGAGCTAGCGGGAGTTCCACAGATACGCAGTATTTT. Amino acid sequence: CASSLGASGSSTDTQYF.

On this clone itself: The germline gene is not matched at one end of the junction; a read error may be the cause. The rearrangement links TRBV5-1 to TRBJ2-5; tentatively, D is TRBD2 (6 bases). The CDR3 is made up of 14 amino acids. Germline V gene sequence: CDR1 SGHRS, CDR2 YFSETQ. CDR3 residues: CASSLGEVKEAQYF. CDR3 sequence (DNA): TGCGCCAGCAGCTTGGGGGAGGTAAAAGAGGCCCAGTACTTC.

The rearrangement joins TRBV10-3 to TRBJ1-3; 7 bases line up with TRBD1. Germline CDR1 is ENHRY and CDR2 is SYGVKD. Trimming at V came to 10 bases and at J to 4 bases, leaving 13 bases not matched to a gene. There are 15 residues in the CDR3. The CDR3, as DNA: TGTGCCACCAACGGCCCGACAGGGTTAGGAAACACCATATATTTT. Residues: CATNGPTGLGNTIYF.

The V and J genes are TRBV5-6 and TRBJ2-7; tentatively, D is TRBD2 (6 bases). The CDR3 runs 14 residues. The germline V gene has CDR1 SGHDT and CDR2 YYEEEE. V was clipped by 0 bases and J by 4 bases, with 11 bases between them. CDR3 nucleotide sequence: TGTGCCAGCAGCTTGGACGGGCGGGGATACGAGCAGTACTTC. This sequence encodes CASSLDGRGYEQYF.

This chain uses TRBV30 with TRBJ2-1; weak D call: TRBD1 (5 bases). Germline V lookup: CDR1 GTSNPN, CDR2 SVGIG (reference sequence). The length of the CDR3 is 14 residues. With 2 bases removed from V and 4 bases from J, the gap between germline ends came to 12 bases. CDR3 region: CAWSLTANYNEQFF. DNA of the CDR3: TGTGCCTGGAGTCTGACAGCTAATTACAATGAGCAGTTCTTC.

This chain uses TRBV7-8 with TRBJ2-1; 7 nucleotides align to TRBD2. Trimming cost V 3 bases and J 0 bases; bases outside gene matches: 5. Germline loops: CDR1 SGHVS, CDR2 FQNEAQ. This CDR3 contains 16 residues. DNA for the CDR3: TGTGCCAGCAGCTTTAGGACTAGTAGCTCCTACAATGAGCAGTTCTTC. It is translated as CASSFRTSSSYNEQFF.

The chain links TRBV7-2 to TRBJ2-1; TRBD1 matches 10 bases. Looked up from germline, CDR1 is SGHTA and CDR2 is FQGNSA. V lost 3 bases to trimming and J lost 6 bases; unmatched junction nucleotides: 5. This CDR3 comprises 15 residues. The chain's CDR3 is CASSFSGQGINEQFF. The DNA for the CDR3 is TGTGCCAGCAGCTTTTCGGGACAGGGGATCAATGAGCAGTTCTTC.

This sequence joins TRBV12-1 and TRBJ2-3; TRBD2, the D gene given by the table, was not confirmed from the DNA. TRBV12-1 is described as a pseudogene. The CDR3 length is 17 residues. The CDR3 bases are TGTGCCAGCAGCTTTGAACTAGCGGGATTTTTCGAGGATACGCAGTATTTT. This sequence encodes CASSFELAGFFEDTQYF.

The CDR3 spells CASSKAGTGTYNEQFF. The CDR3 region has the DNA TGTGCCAGCAGTAAAGCCGGGACAGGTACCTACAATGAGCAGTTCTTC. J is TRBJ2-1 and V is TRBV28, with 8 bases aligning to TRBD1. Trimming cost V 5 bases and J 2 bases; bases outside gene matches: 8. CDR1 is MDHEN and CDR2 is SYDVKM in the germline V gene. This CDR3 is 16 amino acids long.

The chain employs TRBV19 and TRBJ2-6; D call uncertain. Deletions cut 7 bases from V and 0 bases from J, with 13 bases between. CDR1 and CDR2 from the germline V gene are LNHDA and SQIVND (reference sequence). The CDR3 totals 16 residues. The CDR3, as DNA: TGTGCCAGTACGCCCCACTCAATCTCTGGGGCCAACGTCCTGACTTTC. Translating gives CASTPHSISGANVLTF.

The chain recombines TRBV5-1 with TRBJ2-5, with 7 bases matching TRBD2. The germline gives CDR1 SGHRS, CDR2 YFSETQ. The length of the CDR3 is 14 residues. Trimming at V came to 4 bases and at J to 7 bases, leaving 10 bases not matched to a gene. The CDR3 DNA reads TGCGCCAGCAGCGACCCTAGCGGCCGGGGGACCCAGTACTTC. It specifies CASSDPSGRGTQYF.

J is TRBJ2-7 and V is TRBV21-1; the D call of TRBD2 is as the table states it, not checked on the DNA. TRBV21-1 is reported as a pseudogene. This CDR3 contains 16 residues. CDR3 residues: CASSTLISGNGGEQYF. CDR3 DNA sequence: TGTGCCAGCAGCACCTTGATTAGCGGGAATGGGGGAGAGCAGTACTTC.